Here is one T cell receptor beta chain with its context. Its antigen is currently unknown. The record originates from a study of cytomegalovirus exposure and HLA in healthy donors. Study-wide context: Unique TCRs numbering approximately 81 million, obtained from HLA-typed donors, made up an early data release.

After removal of 3 bases from V and 6 bases from J, the junction contained 16 bases not matched to a gene. Germline V gene data show CDR1 as LNHDA and CDR2 as SQIVND (reference sequence). The CDR3 totals 17 residues. Study findings and constraints: Most TCR sequences were rare, but some public TCRs occurred in many donors.

With 60 Vbeta and 13 Jbeta primers, the PCR was carried out. Measured with immunoSEQ multiplex PCR; TCRdb has only the in-frame clones, and not every one. The sample has approximately 170,000 clones, 65% to 80% seen once. This chain connects TRBV19 to TRBJ1-1, with TRBD1 matching over 7 bases. The sample was PBMCs. This sequence originates from a woman in her thirties or forties in good health and CMV-seropositive. The CDR3: CASSINVPLGGPAEAFF. The CDR3 region has the DNA TGTGCCAGTAGTATTAATGTACCCCTAGGGGGCCCAGCTGAAGCTTTCTTT.